The clone carrying this TCR beta chain was observed a few times. Antigen: not known. The PCR made use of 60 Vbeta and 13 Jbeta primers. Method: immunoSEQ multiplex PCR; TCRdb's copy keeps in-frame clones and lacks some. The profile covers some 120,000 clones, with roughly 82% appearing a single time and about 3.7% taken by the ten largest. These data are taken from a study of cytomegalovirus exposure and HLA in healthy donors. Points from the study as a whole: Sequencing had likely introduced a cluster of highly shared sequence variants as an artifact. Listed as cytomegalovirus-associated were around 160 TCR beta chains.

V gave up 2 bases and J gave up 4 bases, with 19 bases separating them. Germline V gene lookup returns CDR1 SGHKS and CDR2 YYEKEE (reference sequence). The CDR3 is made up of 16 amino acids. There was no recording of CMV serostatus for this donor. Sequences were obtained from PBMCs. This chain uses TRBV5-5 with TRBJ2-7; D remains ambiguous. This receptor was obtained from a human donor in good health. The CDR3 sequence is CASSLSPDTARYEQYF. In DNA form, the CDR3 reads TGTGCCAGCAGCTTATCCCCTGACACCGCCAGATACGAGCAGTACTTC.